This TCR beta chain emerged from a study of shared clonotypes between healthy human individuals (TCRdb year 2020). Concerning the study at large: The cohort included three men and two women between 18 and 49 years of age. For each donor, CD4 naive and CD4 memory were each run on three plates, CD8 naive on two plates, and CD8 memory on one plate. The study deeply sequenced blood TCR repertoires of about 5 healthy adults to estimate repertoire size and the extent of clonotype sharing between individuals. To increase sequencing depth and limit assay-specific biases, TCR repertoire library preparation and sequencing were carried out by different laboratories using diverse techniques. Between about 0.85 and 8.9 billion PBMCs per donor were obtained by leukapheresis. The research as a whole found: Pairwise subsampling led to the expectation that sequencing depth would affect the degree of clonotype sharing among donors. Compared with non-shared clonotypes, the clonotypes found in all four sorted-subset donors had higher generation probabilities. When several donors were compared, the shared fraction of clonotypes was about 5% for naive CD4, approximately 3.5% for naive CD8, more than 2% for memory CD4, and 0.4% for memory CD8. Because the study included a small number of donors, the genetic and exposure-history diversity represented was limited. Even with the large sequencing depth, rarefaction of the sorted-subset datasets indicated that sequencing was incomplete. Sampling was restricted to blood, and TCR repertoires in tissues likely differ from the TCR repertoires found in blood. Larger estimated clonotype richness was generally found for naive subsets than for memory subsets.

Donors were healthy HIV-negative adults with no recently reported acute infections or vaccinations. Every donor was a Caucasian adult living in Nashville, Tennessee, USA. CD4+ T cells were enriched by magnetic negative selection, after which naive cells were positively selected on CD45RA and the negative fraction was taken as the memory subset. Blood was collected by leukapheresis, and PBMCs were isolated by Ficoll-Histopaque density gradient centrifugation and then cryopreserved in liquid nitrogen vapor phase. Analytical flow cytometry was used to check the purity and quantity of each magnetically sorted T cell population. From each sorted fraction, genomic DNA was isolated and quantified by UV absorbance on a Nanodrop 2000c. Using the deep immunoSEQ assay, multiplex PCR amplified TCR CDR3 regions from genomic DNA. Genomic DNA extracted from each cell subset was distributed evenly over all wells of several immunoSEQ 96-well plates, and each plate served as one replicate. For sorted subsets, each replicate PCR was loaded with around 220 ng genomic DNA, equivalent to some 27,000 T cell genomes. Purified libraries were quantified with a Qubit 3.0 fluorometer, sized on a Bioanalyzer 2100, and re-quantified with the KAPA Library Quantification kit. A separate single-read 150-cycle Illumina NextSeq 550 flow cell was used to sequence each immunoSEQ 96-well plate. From the authors' description of their analysis: Because the immunoSEQ output held only junctional sequences and lacked quality scores, the filtering could not match the filtering applied to full-length reads. To assign V/J genes and CDR3, sequences were annotated using PyIR, a Python wrapper for IgBLAST v1.9, with IMGT germline references. Any read was removed if the V/J assignment was weak (E-value above 1e-6), the CDR3 was missing, or the read contained stop codons, out-of-frame junctions, or ambiguous translated residues. V3J clonotypes were defined as sequences sharing the same inferred V gene, J gene, and CDR3 amino acid sequence. Percentage overlap between repertoires was calculated by dividing the number of shared unique clonotypes by the size of the smaller repertoire. Repertoire richness was assessed with RTK rarefaction, the Chao1 estimator, and Recon v2.1 estimates of unobserved clonotypes. Generation probabilities for all TCRbeta clonotypes obtained by the gDNA method from a handful of donors were computed using OLGA. TCRdb's version of the immuneACCESS table is confined to in-frame rearrangements and falls short of the full clone set. An unresolved V gene accounts for under half of the shortfall where checked; the remainder is of unknown origin. V, J and clone size are those of that table, while D and trimming were read from the DNA. The table for this sample lists millions of clones; roughly 96% of them were counted only once. Jointly, the top ten make up 0.1% to 0.15% of the sample.

As for this clone: Its cognate antigen has yet to be identified. No much larger clonotype is one base removed from it; base qualities were not supplied.

The germline V gene (reference sequence) sets CDR1 to LNHDA and CDR2 to SQIVND. After removal of 4 bases from V and 3 bases from J, the junction retains 11 bases not matched to a gene. The CDR3 runs 16 residues from the cysteine to the phenylalanine. Solely the CDR3 DNA is kept, with 48 bases framed from the first base. The sequence links TRBV19 to TRBJ2-7, with 8 central nucleotides matching TRBD1. The specimen sequenced was naive CD4+ T cells sorted from blood. Interpreted using the paper, the cell subset or site label stands for: CD45RA+ positively selected. The clonotype was recovered from a man younger than 35 in good health. The bases read TGTGCCAGTAGTAGTCCGTCCGGGACAGGTTACTACGAGCAGTACTTC. Translated, this is CASSSPSGTGYYEQYF.